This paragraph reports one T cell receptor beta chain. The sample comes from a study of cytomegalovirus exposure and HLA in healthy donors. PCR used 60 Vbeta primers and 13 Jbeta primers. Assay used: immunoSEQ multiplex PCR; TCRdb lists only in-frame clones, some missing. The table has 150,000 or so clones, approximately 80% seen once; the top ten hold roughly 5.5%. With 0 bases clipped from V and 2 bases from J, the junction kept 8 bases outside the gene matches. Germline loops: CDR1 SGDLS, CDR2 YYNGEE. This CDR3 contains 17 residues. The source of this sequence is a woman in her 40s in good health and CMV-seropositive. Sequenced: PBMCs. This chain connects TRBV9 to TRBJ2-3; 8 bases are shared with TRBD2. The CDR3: CASSVELLAGSTDTQYF. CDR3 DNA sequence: TGTGCCAGCAGCGTAGAACTCCTAGCGGGCTCCACAGATACGCAGTATTTT.